These 30 T cell receptor beta chains share one sample of origin, sequenced in a study of blood T cells in healthy people across ages. For the second PCR, which ran for about 6 to 11 cycles, a sample-barcoded 5' primer and a J-beta primer mix were used. TCRdb analysed the 5' RACE reads with MiXCR anew, one entry per CDR3 protein. The repertoire holds 800,000 to 950,000 distinct CDR3 sequences, with under 50% as singletons. The sample was blood. These receptors originate from a man aged 30-40 years in good health.

The CDR3 sequence: CASSLEHF. CDR3 nucleotides: TGTGCCAGCAGTTTAGAGCATTTT. The rearrangement links TRBV12-3 or TRBV12-4 to TRBJ1-5; D remains unclear. This CDR3 is 8 amino acids long. V gave up 1 base and J gave up 14 bases, with 0 bases separating them.

Worth noting for this clonotype: One end of the junction fails to match germline, which may point to a read error. The chain has TRBV6-5 and TRBJ2-1, with 8 bases fitting TRBD2. The germline V gene has CDR1 MNHEY and CDR2 SVGAGI. CDR3 size: 16 residues. DNA for the CDR3: TGTGCCAGCAGCTACTTTGGCAGCGGGGGAGATAAAGAGCAGTTCTTC. Protein sequence: CASSYFGSGGDKEQFF.

The table lists this clonotype with a count of one. V and J are TRBV7-2 and TRBJ1-1; D remains unclear. Per germline, CDR1 SGHTA and CDR2 FQGNSA. The V end lost 5 bases, the J end lost 0 bases, and 16 bases lay between the germline ends. The CDR3 is 16 amino acids. As DNA, the CDR3 is TGTGCCAGCAGCCCCGACTCAACCCGCATGAACACTGAAGCTTTCTTT. It encodes CASSPDSTRMNTEAFF.

The chain carries TRBV4-1 and TRBJ2-7, with 11 bases aligning to TRBD2. The germline gives CDR1 MGHRA, CDR2 YSYEKL. The CDR3 covers 17 residues. J gave up 0 bases and V 4 bases, and 8 bases lay outside the gene matches. The CDR3 region has the DNA TGCGCCAGCAGCCGAGAACTAGCGGGAGTGAGCTCCTACGAGCAGTACTTC. Protein product: CASSRELAGVSSYEQYF.

V is TRBV7-2 and J is TRBJ2-1; D is perhaps TRBD2 (7 bases). Germline V lookup: CDR1 SGHTA, CDR2 FQGNSA. V was trimmed by 8 bases and J by 7 bases, leaving 12 bases between them. The CDR3 has 12 amino acids. The CDR3 coding sequence is TGTGCCAGCGGGGGGGCCTGGAATGAGCAGTTCTTC. Its protein is CASGGAWNEQFF.

The rearrangement links TRBV5-1 to TRBJ2-1; TRBD1 aligns across 9 bases. Trimming cost V 4 bases and J 5 bases; bases outside gene matches: 10. The CDR3 extends over 16 amino acids. Germline values: CDR1 SGHRS, CDR2 YFSETQ. Written as DNA, the CDR3 is TGCGCCAGCAGCCCACAGGGGGCTTACGATAACAATGAGCAGTTCTTC. Translating it yields CASSPQGAYDNNEQFF.

The CDR3 protein is CASKTSGGSDTQYF. DNA of the CDR3: TGTGCCAGCAAGACTAGCGGGGGGTCGGATACGCAGTATTTT. The chain carries TRBV2 and TRBJ2-3; 13 bases agree with TRBD2. V shed 7 bases, J shed 6 bases, and the junction held 4 bases outside the gene matches. The germline CDR1 and CDR2 sequences are SNHLY and FYNNEI. CDR3 size: 14 residues.

The count of this clonotype is one. This rearrangement joins TRBV12-5 to TRBJ2-3; 8 nucleotides match TRBD2. Per the germline V gene, CDR1 is LGHNT and CDR2 is FRNRAP. With 5 bases clipped from V and 2 bases from J, the junction kept 6 bases outside the gene matches. This CDR3 is 15 amino acids long. In DNA, the CDR3 is TGTGCTAGTGGTACCGGACTAGCACCCACAGATACGCAGTATTTT. Its translation: CASGTGLAPTDTQYF. Filled out from reference TRBV12-5 and TRBJ2-3, the complete variable domain reads DARVTQTPRHKVTEMGQEVTMRCQPILGHNTVFWYRQTMMQGLELLAYFRNRAPLDDSGMPKDRFSAEMPDATLATLKIQPSEPRDSAVYFCASGTGLAPTDTQYFGPGTRLTVL.

The chain couples TRBV5-1 to TRBJ2-1, with TRBD2 matching over 8 bases. Germline CDR1 reads SGHRS; CDR2 reads YFSETQ. After removal of 2 bases from V and 7 bases from J, the junction contained 5 bases not matched to a gene. The CDR3 has 14 residues. The chain's CDR3 is CASSLAGARNEQFF. In DNA form, the CDR3 reads TGCGCCAGCAGCTTAGCGGGGGCGAGAAATGAGCAGTTCTTC.

The V call is TRBV7-9, the J call TRBJ2-5, with a possible D match to TRBD1 (5 bases). Germline CDR1 is SEHNR and CDR2 is FQNEAQ (reference sequence). This CDR3 spans 15 amino acids. The V gene lost 3 bases and the J gene lost 1 base, with 12 bases spanning the gap. The DNA of the CDR3 is TGTGCCAGCAGCTTCCTCCAGGGTCTCCAAGAGACCCAGTACTTC. It translates to CASSFLQGLQETQYF.

The chain is built from TRBV30 and TRBJ1-1; a weak D match, TRBD1 (5 bases). This CDR3 has 13 amino acids. The germline V gene has CDR1 GTSNPN and CDR2 SVGIG (reference sequence). V was clipped by 4 bases and J by 4 bases, with 13 bases between them. DNA for the CDR3: TGTGCCTGGACCGCGGGGGGGATCACTGAAGCTTTCTTT. Protein sequence: CAWTAGGITEAFF.

The CDR3 nucleotides are TGTGCCAGCAGCCAACTGCAGGGGCGGAGCTCCTACAATGAGCAGTTCTTC. This translates into CASSQLQGRSSYNEQFF. The chain employs TRBV7-9 and TRBJ2-1; perhaps TRBD1 as D (6 bases). V shed 5 bases and J shed 0 bases, with 17 bases lying between them. The germline gives CDR1 SEHNR, CDR2 FQNEAQ (reference sequence). CDR3 size: 17 residues.

The V gene is TRBV2, the J gene TRBJ2-2; D is possibly TRBD1 or TRBD2 (5 bases each). V lost 8 bases, J lost 1 base, and 14 bases lay in between. The CDR3 extends over 15 amino acids. Germline lookup yields CDR1 SNHLY and CDR2 FYNNEI. The CDR3 coding sequence is TGTGCCAGCCTTGAGGGGCCCATGAACACCGGGGAGCTGTTTTTT. Residues: CASLEGPMNTGELFF.

This chain links TRBV20-1 with TRBJ1-5; 8 bases agree with TRBD1. The V and J ends lost 6 bases and 4 bases, in that order; junction bases with no gene match: 11. The CDR3 is made up of 15 amino acids. CDR1 DFQATT and CDR2 SNEGSKA come from the germline V gene (reference sequence). The CDR3 DNA follows: TGCAGTGCCATAGGTGACAGGGGTGGGAATCAGCCCCAGCATTTT. Its protein is CSAIGDRGGNQPQHF.

This chain links TRBV12-3 or TRBV12-4 with TRBJ1-6; TRBD1 matches at 7 bases. The CDR3 consists of 15 residues. The trim removed 6 bases at V and 8 bases at J, leaving 10 bases unmatched. The CDR3 sequence: CASSLSGTVDSPLHF. Here the CDR3 DNA reads TGTGCCAGCAGCCTTTCTGGGACAGTGGATTCACCCCTCCACTTT.

The rearrangement uses TRBV20-1 and TRBJ1-2; 7 bases align to TRBD1. Germline V CDR1 and CDR2: DFQATT, SNEGSKA (reference sequence). V dropped 5 bases and J dropped 0; count of bases not matched to a gene: 6. The CDR3 is 14 residues long. The CDR3 sequence: CSALRDRANYGYTF. CDR3 coding DNA: TGCAGTGCTCTCCGGGACAGAGCTAACTATGGCTACACCTTC.

This clonotype was detected a few times. This chain links TRBV29-1 with TRBJ1-2; a possible D gene is TRBD1 (5 bases). The V gene's germline CDR1 is SQVTM and CDR2 ANQGSEA. V lost 5 bases to trimming and J lost 2 bases, with 18 bases between them. The CDR3 is 15 amino acids. CDR3 region: CSVRPDGAGNYGYTF. The CDR3 bases are TGCAGCGTTAGACCCGACGGGGCAGGGAACTATGGCTACACCTTC.

V gene TRBV29-1 combines with J gene TRBJ2-3; 11 bases are a match to TRBD2. Germline lookup yields CDR1 SQVTM and CDR2 ANQGSEA. The CDR3 is made up of 15 amino acids. The ends lost 1 base at V and 3 bases at J; junction bases unmatched: 3. The CDR3: CSVEASSGGTDTQYF. The CDR3 DNA sequence: TGCAGCGTTGAAGCGTCTAGCGGGGGGACAGATACGCAGTATTTT.

This chain connects TRBV20-1 to TRBJ1-2; 8 nucleotides match TRBD1. The CDR3 is made up of 13 amino acids. Germline loops: CDR1 DFQATT, CDR2 SNEGSKA (reference sequence). J was trimmed by 4 bases and V by 7 bases; bases with no gene match: 8. CDR3 residues: CSGKQGDLYGYTF. As DNA, the CDR3 is TGCAGTGGCAAACAGGGGGACCTCTATGGCTACACCTTC.

In this sample, this clonotype turned up a few times. V and J are TRBV6-5 and TRBJ2-3; tentatively, D is TRBD2 (6 bases). The germline V gene encodes CDR1 MNHEY and CDR2 SVGAGI. CDR3 length equals 15 residues. Trimming took 6 bases from V and 6 from J, leaving 19 bases between them. CDR3 sequence: CASRPGLLYEDTQYF. For the CDR3, the DNA is TGTGCCAGCAGGCCGGGACTCCTTTATGAGGATACGCAGTATTTT.

The genes are TRBV27 and TRBJ2-4; TRBD1 matches at 8 bases. The DNA end is more similar to TRBJ2-7, so the J call may be wrong. The CDR3 consists of 13 residues. Germline V gene lookup returns CDR1 MNHEY and CDR2 SMNVEV (reference sequence). DNA of the CDR3: TGTGCCAGCAGAACAGGGGGTAACTACGAGCAGTACTTC. Encoded protein: CASRTGGNYEQYF.

V is TRBV20-1 and J is TRBJ1-4; D not certain. From germline, CDR1 is DFQATT and CDR2 SNEGSKA (reference sequence). The CDR3 length is 13 residues. V dropped 7 bases and J dropped 8 bases, with 17 bases sitting between them. CDR3 bases: TGCAGTGTCTTGCAGAGGGCCGGAGAAAAACTGTTTTTT. Translated, it gives CSVLQRAGEKLFF.

The chain uses TRBV2 and TRBJ1-5; D perhaps matches TRBD1 (6 bases). Germline loops: CDR1 SNHLY, CDR2 FYNNEI. The CDR3 is 16 amino acids. The V end lost 5 bases, the J end lost 2 bases, and 16 bases lay between the germline ends. The CDR3 is CASSYSTGSRNQPQHF. The DNA for the CDR3 is TGTGCCAGCAGTTATTCTACAGGGTCGCGCAATCAGCCCCAGCATTTT.

CDR3 in amino acids: CASSSRLAGSNEQYF. The CDR3 DNA follows: TGTGCCAGCAGCTCGAGACTAGCGGGGAGTAATGAGCAGTACTTC. The rearrangement links TRBV7-6 to TRBJ2-5, with 11 positions matching TRBD2. Germline V gives CDR1 SGHVS, CDR2 FNYEAQ. The CDR3 is made up of 15 amino acids. With 4 bases clipped from V and 11 bases from J, the junction kept 12 bases outside the gene matches.

The V call is TRBV6-5, the J call TRBJ2-5; 9 bases are a match to TRBD2. V lost 6 bases and J lost 3; bases outside the gene matches: 8. Germline values: CDR1 MNHEY, CDR2 SVGAGI. The CDR3 is 15 amino acids. CDR3 in amino acids: CASSPGVAGEETQYF. CDR3 coding DNA: TGTGCCAGCAGCCCCGGGGTAGCGGGGGAAGAGACCCAGTACTTC.

V is TRBV27 and J is TRBJ2-1, with 11 bases identical to TRBD2. Trimming took 8 bases from V and 7 from J; bases not matched to a gene: 7. The CDR3 runs to 14 residues. Germline CDR1 MNHEY, CDR2 SMNVEV (reference sequence). The CDR3 loop reads CASQPTSGENEQFF. The CDR3 nucleotides are TGTGCCAGCCAGCCGACTAGCGGGGAAAATGAGCAGTTCTTC.

In this sample, this clonotype turned up a few times. This rearrangement joins TRBV5-1 to TRBJ2-1; 7 nucleotides align to TRBD1. The germline gives CDR1 SGHRS, CDR2 YFSETQ. Trimming cost V 4 bases and J 0 bases; bases outside gene matches: 16. This CDR3 contains 19 residues. The CDR3 DNA reads TGCGCCAGCAGCCGACAGGGACCAGGGGGATTTACCTCCTACAATGAGCAGTTCTTC. Protein product: CASSRQGPGGFTSYNEQFF.

This clonotype was seen a few times. V usage is TRBV10-3 and J usage is TRBJ2-5; D is undetermined. Germline values: CDR1 ENHRY, CDR2 SYGVKD. CDR3 size: 13 residues. Trimming took off 0 bases at V and 5 bases at J, with 7 bases between the two ends. This CDR3 is CAISESAGETQYF. CDR3 sequence (DNA): TGTGCCATCAGTGAGTCGGCTGGTGAGACCCAGTACTTC.

The chain joins TRBV7-2 to TRBJ1-6; D ambiguous. In germline, CDR1 is SGHTA, CDR2 FQGNSA. Trimming took off 5 bases at V and 8 bases at J, with 10 bases between the two ends. The CDR3 has 13 residues. For the CDR3, the DNA is TGTGCCAGCAGCGGATACGGAGATTCACCCCTCCACTTT. It translates to CASSGYGDSPLHF.

The genes are TRBV27 and TRBJ2-4; 9 nucleotides agree with TRBD2. CDR1 is MNHEY, CDR2 SMNVEV, per germline (reference sequence). The trim removed 6 bases at V and 13 bases at J, leaving 19 bases unmatched. The CDR3 has 16 residues. Here the CDR3 reads CASSPGWVAGVVGQYF. CDR3 nucleotide sequence: TGTGCCAGCAGCCCTGGTTGGGTAGCGGGGGTAGTAGGGCAGTACTTC.